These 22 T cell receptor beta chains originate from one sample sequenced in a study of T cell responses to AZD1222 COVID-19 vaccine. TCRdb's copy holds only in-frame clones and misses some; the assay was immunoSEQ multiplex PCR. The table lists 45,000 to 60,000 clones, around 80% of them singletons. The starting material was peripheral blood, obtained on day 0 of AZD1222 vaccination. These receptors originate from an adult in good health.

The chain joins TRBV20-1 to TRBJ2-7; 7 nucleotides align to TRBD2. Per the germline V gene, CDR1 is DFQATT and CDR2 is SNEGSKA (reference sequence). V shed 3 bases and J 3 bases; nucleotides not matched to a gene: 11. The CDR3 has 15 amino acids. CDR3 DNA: TGCAGTGCTAGTTGGGCTAGCGGTAAGAACTACGAGCAGTACTTC. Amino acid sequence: CSASWASGKNYEQYF.

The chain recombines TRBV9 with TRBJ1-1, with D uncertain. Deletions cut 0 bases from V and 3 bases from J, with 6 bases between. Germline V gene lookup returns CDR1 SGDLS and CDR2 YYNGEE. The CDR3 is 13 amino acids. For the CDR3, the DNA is TGTGCCAGCAGCGTAGATATCTACACTGAAGCTTTCTTT. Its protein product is CASSVDIYTEAFF.

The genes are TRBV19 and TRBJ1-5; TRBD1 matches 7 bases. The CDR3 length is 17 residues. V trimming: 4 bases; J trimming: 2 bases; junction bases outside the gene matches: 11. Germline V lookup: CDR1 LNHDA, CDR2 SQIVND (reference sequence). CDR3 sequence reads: CASSKTRGEDGNQPQHF. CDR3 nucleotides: TGTGCCAGTAGTAAGACCAGGGGGGAAGACGGCAATCAGCCCCAGCATTTT.

CDR3 in amino acids: CASSLAGRKNEQFF. The CDR3 DNA reads TGTGCCAGCAGCTTAGCGGGGCGGAAGAATGAGCAGTTCTTC. This chain connects TRBV7-2 to TRBJ2-1; D perhaps matches TRBD1 (5 bases). The CDR3 totals 14 residues. Germline V gene sequence: CDR1 SGHTA, CDR2 FQGNSA. V was cut by 0 bases and J by 7 bases, with 10 bases left in between.

CDR3 coding DNA: TGTGCCTGGAGTGCGGGACCGGGGGTCATATATTTT. It yields the protein CAWSAGPGVIYF. The V call is TRBV30, the J call TRBJ1-3; tentatively, D is TRBD1 (5 bases). Trimming pared 1 base from V and 12 bases from J, leaving 13 bases between. The germline gives CDR1 GTSNPN, CDR2 SVGIG (reference sequence). This CDR3 is built from 12 residues.

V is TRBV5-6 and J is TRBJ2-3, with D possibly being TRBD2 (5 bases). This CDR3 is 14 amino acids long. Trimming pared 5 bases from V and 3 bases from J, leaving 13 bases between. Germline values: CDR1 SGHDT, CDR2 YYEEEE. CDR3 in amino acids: CASRERGWTDTQYF. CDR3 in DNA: TGTGCCAGCAGAGAACGGGGTTGGACAGATACGCAGTATTTT.

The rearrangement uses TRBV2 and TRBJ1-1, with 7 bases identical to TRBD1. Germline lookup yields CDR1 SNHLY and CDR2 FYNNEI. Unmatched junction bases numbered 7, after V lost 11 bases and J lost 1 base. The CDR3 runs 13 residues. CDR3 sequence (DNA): TGTGCCGGCACGGGACAGACGAACACTGAAGCTTTCTTT. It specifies CAGTGQTNTEAFF.

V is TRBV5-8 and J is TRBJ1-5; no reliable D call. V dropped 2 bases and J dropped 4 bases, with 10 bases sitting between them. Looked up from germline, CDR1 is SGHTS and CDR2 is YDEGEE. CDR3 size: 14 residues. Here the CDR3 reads CASSFYDGNQPQHF. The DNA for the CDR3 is TGTGCCAGCAGCTTTTATGACGGGAATCAGCCCCAGCATTTT.

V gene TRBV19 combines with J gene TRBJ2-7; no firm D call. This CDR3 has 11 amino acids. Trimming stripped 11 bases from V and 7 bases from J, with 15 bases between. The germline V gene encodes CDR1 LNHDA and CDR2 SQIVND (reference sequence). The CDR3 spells CAGTPLKEQYV. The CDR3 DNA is TGTGCCGGAACCCCCCTAAAGGAGCAGTACGTC.

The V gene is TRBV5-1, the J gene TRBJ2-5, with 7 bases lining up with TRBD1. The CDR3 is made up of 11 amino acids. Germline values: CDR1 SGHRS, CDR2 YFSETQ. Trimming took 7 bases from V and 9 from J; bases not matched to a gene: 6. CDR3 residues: CASHTGAAQYF. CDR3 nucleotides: TGCGCCAGCCACACAGGGGCGGCCCAGTACTTC.

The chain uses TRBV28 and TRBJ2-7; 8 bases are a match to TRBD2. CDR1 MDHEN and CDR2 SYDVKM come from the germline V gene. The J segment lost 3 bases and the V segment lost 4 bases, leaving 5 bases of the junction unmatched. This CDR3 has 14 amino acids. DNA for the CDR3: TGTGCCAGCAGTTCTCGCGGGGGGATCTACGAGCAGTACGTC. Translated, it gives CASSSRGGIYEQYV.

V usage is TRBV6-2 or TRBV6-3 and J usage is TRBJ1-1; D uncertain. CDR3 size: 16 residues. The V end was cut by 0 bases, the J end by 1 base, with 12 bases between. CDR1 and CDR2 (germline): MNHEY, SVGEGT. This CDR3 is CASSYSEVSKNTEAFF. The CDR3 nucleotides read TGTGCCAGCAGTTACTCCGAGGTGTCGAAGAACACTGAAGCTTTCTTT.

This CDR3 is CATSGQGHGYTF. The CDR3 coding sequence is TGTGCCACCAGTGGACAGGGGCATGGCTACACCTTC. The chain combines TRBV24-1 with TRBJ1-2; 8 bases map to TRBD1. This CDR3 contains 12 residues. Germline V lookup: CDR1 KGHDR, CDR2 SFDVKD. The ends lost 5 bases at V and 6 bases at J; junction bases unmatched: 1.

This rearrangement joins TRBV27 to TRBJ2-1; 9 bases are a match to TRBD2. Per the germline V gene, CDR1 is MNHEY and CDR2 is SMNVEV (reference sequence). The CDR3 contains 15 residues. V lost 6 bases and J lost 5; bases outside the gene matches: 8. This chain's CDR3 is CASSLSGRVNNEQFF. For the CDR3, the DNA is TGTGCCAGCAGCCTTAGCGGGAGAGTCAACAATGAGCAGTTCTTC.

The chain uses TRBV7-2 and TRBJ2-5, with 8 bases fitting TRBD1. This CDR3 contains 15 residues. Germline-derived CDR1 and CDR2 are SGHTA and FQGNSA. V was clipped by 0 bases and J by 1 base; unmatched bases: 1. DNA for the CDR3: TGTGCCAGCAGCTTAGCGCAGGGGGCCCAAGAGACCCAGTACTTC. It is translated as CASSLAQGAQETQYF.

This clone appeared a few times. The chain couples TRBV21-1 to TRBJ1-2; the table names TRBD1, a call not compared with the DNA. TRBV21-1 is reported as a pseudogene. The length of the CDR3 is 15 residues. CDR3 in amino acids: CASTQGQGSNYGYTF. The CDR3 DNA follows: TGTGCCAGCACACAAGGACAGGGATCTAACTATGGCTACACCTTC.

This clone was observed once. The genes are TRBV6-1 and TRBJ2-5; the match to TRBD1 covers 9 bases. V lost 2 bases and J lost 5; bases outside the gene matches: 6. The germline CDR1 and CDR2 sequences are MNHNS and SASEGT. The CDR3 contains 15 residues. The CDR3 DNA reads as TGTGCCAGCAGTGAAACACAGGGGGCGCGGGAGACCCAGTACTTC. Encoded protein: CASSETQGARETQYF.

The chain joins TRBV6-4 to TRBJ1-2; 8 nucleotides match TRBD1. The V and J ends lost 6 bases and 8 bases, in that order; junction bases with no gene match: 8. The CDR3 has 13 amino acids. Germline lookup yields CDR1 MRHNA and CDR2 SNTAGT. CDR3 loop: CASSPQGARGYTF. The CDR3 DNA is TGTGCCAGCAGCCCCCAGGGGGCAAGAGGCTACACCTTC.

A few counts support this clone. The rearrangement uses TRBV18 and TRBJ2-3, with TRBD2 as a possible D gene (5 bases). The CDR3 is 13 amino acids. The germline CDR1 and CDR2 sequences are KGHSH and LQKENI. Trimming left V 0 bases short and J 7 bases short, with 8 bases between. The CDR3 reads CASSPPSGNTQYF. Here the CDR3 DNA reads TGTGCCAGCTCACCACCGTCGGGGAATACGCAGTATTTT.

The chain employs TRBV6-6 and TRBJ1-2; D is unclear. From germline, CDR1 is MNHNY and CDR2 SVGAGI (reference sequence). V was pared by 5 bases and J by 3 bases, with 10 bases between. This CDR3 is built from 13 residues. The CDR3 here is CASSQLQHYGYTF. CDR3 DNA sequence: TGTGCCAGCAGTCAATTACAGCACTATGGCTACACCTTC.

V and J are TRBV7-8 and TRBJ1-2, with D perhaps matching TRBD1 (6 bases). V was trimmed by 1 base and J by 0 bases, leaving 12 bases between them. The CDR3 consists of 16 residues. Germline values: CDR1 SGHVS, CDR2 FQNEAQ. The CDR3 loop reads CASSLGLGTSNYGYTF. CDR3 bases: TGTGCCAGCAGCTTAGGTCTGGGGACATCTAACTATGGCTACACCTTC.

The CDR3 bases are TGCGCCAGCAGCTTGGGCAATACAGGGAGTGGGGCTGAAGCTTTCTTT. Translated, it gives CASSLGNTGSGAEAFF. The rearrangement joins TRBV5-1 to TRBJ1-1; tentative D call: TRBD1 (6 bases). Trimming took 0 bases from V and 6 from J, leaving 18 bases between them. This CDR3 has 16 residues. Per germline, CDR1 SGHRS and CDR2 YFSETQ.